What follows are 29 T cell receptor beta chains derived from one specimen sequenced in a study of T cells in Graves' hyperthyroidism and ophthalmopathy. The source material, RNA transcripts, was used to amplify TCR beta CDR3 regions. TCR CDR3 regions were first amplified by RT-PCR with HTBI primers. TCRdb redid the calling of the multiplex PCR reads with MiXCR, one entry per CDR3 protein. The sample shows under 400,000 distinct CDR3 sequences, approximately 25% of them seen only once. The sequencing sample was made of blood. The origin of the receptors is a man aged 45-65 years with Graves' hyperthyroidism.

The count of this clonotype is one. The V call is TRBV5-6, the J call TRBJ1-4; D might be TRBD1 (6 bases). This CDR3 has 13 residues. Germline CDR1 reads SGHDT; CDR2 reads YYEEEE. Trimming pared 4 bases from V and 10 bases from J, leaving 14 bases between. The CDR3 sequence is CASSHFGGGKLFF. The CDR3 coding sequence is TGTGCCAGCAGCCACTTCGGGGGCGGAAAACTGTTTTTT.

This clonotype came up a few times. The chain joins TRBV6-1 to TRBJ2-1; a weak D match, TRBD2 (5 bases). The ends were cut back, 5 bases at V and 7 bases at J, with 15 bases in the middle. This CDR3 has 14 residues. Germline V CDR1 and CDR2: MNHNS, SASEGT. CDR3 amino acids: CASSSGIVQNEQFF. CDR3 DNA sequence: TGTGCCAGCAGTTCCGGGATCGTCCAGAATGAGCAGTTCTTC.

This clonotype was seen ten or more times. The V gene is TRBV11-2, the J gene TRBJ2-3, with 8 bases fitting TRBD2. V lost 5 bases and J lost 3; bases outside the gene matches: 10. The CDR3 extends over 16 amino acids. The germline V gene encodes CDR1 SGHAT and CDR2 FQNNGV. The CDR3 sequence is CASSPRGAGATDTQYF. The DNA for the CDR3 is TGTGCCAGCAGCCCCCGGGGAGCGGGAGCAACAGATACGCAGTATTTT.

The CDR3 reads CASSLKTSTDTQYF. The CDR3 region has the DNA TGTGCCAGCAGCTTAAAAACTAGCACAGATACGCAGTATTTT. The V and J genes are TRBV5-4 and TRBJ2-3; D is unresolved. The CDR3 is made up of 14 amino acids. Germline lookup yields CDR1 SGHNT and CDR2 YYREEE (reference sequence). The ends were cut back, 2 bases at V and 0 bases at J, with 7 bases in the middle.

This clonotype was counted a few times. The chain combines TRBV27 with TRBJ2-3; D call uncertain. The CDR3 is 15 residues long. Germline V gene sequence: CDR1 MNHEY, CDR2 SMNVEV (reference sequence). Between the trimmed V and J ends, which lost 6 bases and 1 base, there was a span of 14 bases. The CDR3 reads CASSRAPRGTDTQYF. DNA of the CDR3: TGTGCCAGCAGCCGGGCCCCGCGAGGCACAGATACGCAGTATTTT.

The chain's CDR3 is CASSLSGHSTDTQYF. Written as DNA, the CDR3 is TGTGCCAGCAGCTTATCCGGACACAGCACAGATACGCAGTATTTT. The chain joins TRBV7-2 to TRBJ2-3, with D tentatively TRBD1 (5 bases). From germline, CDR1 is SGHTA and CDR2 FQGNSA. There are 15 residues in the CDR3. V lost 2 bases, J lost 0 bases, and 9 bases lay in between.

The genes are TRBV30 and TRBJ2-1; 9 nucleotides align to TRBD2. The CDR3 covers 17 residues. V was pared by 2 bases and J by 4 bases, with 12 bases of the junction left unmatched. In germline, CDR1 is GTSNPN, CDR2 SVGIG (reference sequence). The CDR3 nucleotides are TGTGCCTGGAGTTCCGGGACTAGCTTTAGGATTTACAATGAGCAGTTCTTC. Amino acids: CAWSSGTSFRIYNEQFF.

The chain joins TRBV29-1 to TRBJ1-2, with D unclear. This CDR3 is 11 amino acids long. The V gene lost 0 bases and the J gene lost 6 bases, with 5 bases spanning the gap. Germline CDR1 and CDR2: SQVTM and ANQGSEA. The CDR3 bases are TGCAGCGTTGAAGATCTGGATGGCTACACCTTC. This codes for CSVEDLDGYTF.

The chain links TRBV5-6 to TRBJ2-7; D call uncertain. Germline CDR1 is SGHDT and CDR2 is YYEEEE. V was trimmed by 4 bases and J by 2 bases, leaving 10 bases between them. This CDR3 region has 13 residues. The DNA for the CDR3 is TGTGCCAGCAGCCATGGTGGAACCTACGAGCAGTACTTC. This codes for CASSHGGTYEQYF.

This clonotype was detected ten times or more. J is TRBJ1-2 and V is TRBV28; no reliable D call. V was cut by 7 bases and J by 7 bases, with 19 bases left in between. Germline V gene data show CDR1 as MDHEN and CDR2 as SYDVKM. The CDR3 is 14 amino acids. Here the CDR3 DNA reads TGTGCCAGCAAGCCCGCAGGTCGGCTGGCTGGCTACACCTTC. Translating it yields CASKPAGRLAGYTF.

V usage is TRBV24-1 and J usage is TRBJ2-3; D remains ambiguous. CDR1 and CDR2 (germline): KGHDR, SFDVKD. Trimming shortened V by 9 bases and J by 4 bases, and 10 bases separated the two germline ends. The CDR3 length is 12 residues. CDR3 in DNA: TGTGCCACCGGGGTAGGAGCAGATACGCAGTATTTT. It specifies CATGVGADTQYF.

J is TRBJ2-5 and V is TRBV15, with D tentatively TRBD2 (6 bases). Trimming left V 6 bases short and J 5 bases short, with 13 bases between. CDR3 length: 13 residues. Germline lookup yields CDR1 LNHNV and CDR2 YYDKDF (reference sequence). The CDR3 region has the DNA TGTGCCACCAGTGACGGGAGCCCTGAGACCCAGTACTTC. Protein sequence: CATSDGSPETQYF.

The chain couples TRBV11-2 to TRBJ2-1; perhaps TRBD2 as D (6 bases). CDR3 length: 13 amino acids. Germline V gene lookup returns CDR1 SGHAT and CDR2 FQNNGV. The V end lost 6 bases, the J end lost 9 bases, and 15 bases lay between the germline ends. The CDR3 bases are TGTGCCAGCAGGTCCGGGGGAAGGGGTGAGCAGTTCTTC. Its translation: CASRSGGRGEQFF.

The V and J genes are TRBV12-5 and TRBJ2-6, with TRBD1 matching 8 bases. This CDR3 has 18 amino acids. Germline CDR1 reads LGHNT; CDR2 reads FRNRAP. V lost 2 bases to trimming and J lost 3 bases; unmatched junction nucleotides: 9. CDR3: CASGLNDRGGFGANVLTF. The CDR3 nucleotides are TGTGCTAGTGGTTTGAACGACAGGGGAGGTTTTGGGGCCAACGTCCTGACTTTC.

The gene calls are TRBV12-5 and TRBJ1-1; the D gene is possibly TRBD1 (6 bases). CDR1 and CDR2 (germline): LGHNT, FRNRAP. The CDR3 has 14 residues. The V end was cut by 5 bases, the J end by 1 base, with 11 bases between. CDR3 nucleotides: TGTGCTAGTGGTAAGCAGGGGCCGAACACTGAAGCTTTCTTT. This gives the protein CASGKQGPNTEAFF.

The V gene is TRBV2, the J gene TRBJ2-1, with 8 positions matching TRBD1. Germline CDR1 reads SNHLY; CDR2 reads FYNNEI. The J segment lost 8 bases and the V segment lost 7 bases, leaving 16 bases of the junction unmatched. The CDR3 contains 16 residues. DNA of the CDR3: TGTGCCAGCATCCCCGCAGGGGGCGCCTGGCCCGATGAGCAGTTCTTC. Translating it yields CASIPAGGAWPDEQFF.

The table lists this clonotype with a few counts. CDR3 protein: CASRGGSTYEQYF. CDR3 sequence (DNA): TGTGCCAGCAGGGGAGGGAGTACCTACGAGCAGTACTTC. The chain employs TRBV11-3 and TRBJ2-7; 7 bases align to TRBD2. Germline V gene sequence: CDR1 SGHNT, CDR2 YENEEA. J gave up 2 bases and V 6 bases, and 4 bases lay outside the gene matches. This CDR3 is built from 13 residues.

Many counts were recorded for this clonotype. The chain couples TRBV11-2 to TRBJ1-1, with a weak D call TRBD1 (6 bases). CDR3 size: 13 residues. The V end was cut by 1 base, the J end by 7 bases, with 10 bases between. Germline values: CDR1 SGHAT, CDR2 FQNNGV. Here the CDR3 DNA reads TGTGCCAGCAGCTTAGTAGGGGGGGGTGAAGCTTTCTTT. It codes for CASSLVGGGEAFF. The variable domain in full, completed from reference TRBV11-2 and TRBJ1-1, reads EAGVAQSPRYKIIEKRQSVAFWCNPISGHATLYWYQQILGQGPKLLIQFQNNGVVDDSQLPKDRFSAERLKGVDSTLKIQPAKLEDSAVYLCASSLVGGGEAFFGQGTRLTVV.

This clonotype occurred many times. V and J are TRBV28 and TRBJ2-7, with 10 bases lining up with TRBD1. The CDR3 loop spans 15 amino acids. The junction had 7 bases not matched to a gene; V was cut back by 5 bases and J by 3 bases. The V gene's germline CDR1 is MDHEN and CDR2 SYDVKM. CDR3 sequence reads: CASSPRTGGIYEQYF. CDR3 sequence (DNA): TGTGCCAGCAGTCCGCGGACAGGGGGTATCTACGAGCAGTACTTC.

This clonotype was detected a few times. The chain carries TRBV4-1 and TRBJ2-3; no clear D gene. Germline V gene lookup returns CDR1 MGHRA and CDR2 YSYEKL. Trimming removed 0 bases at V and 0 bases at J, with 7 bases between. This CDR3 region has 15 residues. The CDR3: CASSQDSPSTDTQYF. CDR3 DNA sequence: TGCGCCAGCAGCCAAGACTCGCCAAGCACAGATACGCAGTATTTT.

The V gene is TRBV6-1, the J gene TRBJ2-3; TRBD2 aligns across 7 bases. This CDR3 is built from 16 residues. J lost 2 bases, V lost 6 bases, and 11 bases had no gene match. The V gene's germline CDR1 is MNHNS and CDR2 SASEGT. CDR3 region: CASSVTSPIFTDTQYF. In nucleotides, the CDR3 is TGTGCCAGCAGCGTGACTAGCCCGATTTTCACAGATACGCAGTATTTT.

This clonotype was recorded many times. The rearrangement uses TRBV5-1 and TRBJ2-7; D possibly corresponds to TRBD2 (6 bases). The ends were cut back, 4 bases at V and 7 bases at J, with 21 bases in the middle. This CDR3 has 15 amino acids. The germline V gene has CDR1 SGHRS and CDR2 YFSETQ. CDR3 region: CASSKAGTYSLEQYF. The CDR3 DNA is TGCGCCAGCAGCAAGGCAGGGACTTACTCATTGGAGCAGTACTTC.

This clonotype was detected only a few times. The chain joins TRBV7-3 to TRBJ1-2; a possible D gene is TRBD1 (6 bases). The CDR3 runs to 15 residues. V gave up 4 bases and J gave up 0 bases, with 12 bases separating them. Looked up from germline, CDR1 is SGHTA and CDR2 is FQGTGA. The CDR3 DNA follows: TGTGCCAGCAGCTCGGGACACTTCACTAACTATGGCTACACCTTC. Translating gives CASSSGHFTNYGYTF. The full variable domain, with the rest looked up from reference TRBV7-3 and TRBJ1-2, is GAGVSQTPSNKVTEKGKYVELRCDPISGHTALYWYRQSLGQGPEFLIYFQGTGAADDSGLPNDRFFAVRPEGSVSTLKIQRTERGDSAVYLCASSSGHFTNYGYTFGSGTRLTVV.

This clonotype was observed many times. The chain recombines TRBV7-8 with TRBJ2-3; D might be TRBD2 (6 bases). Per germline, CDR1 SGHVS and CDR2 FQNEAQ. The germline V and J ends were trimmed by 1 base and 2 bases, with 10 bases remaining between them. The CDR3 contains 15 residues. The chain's CDR3 is CASSLVLATTDTQYF. The CDR3 nucleotides are TGTGCCAGCAGCTTAGTTCTAGCGACCACAGATACGCAGTATTTT.

The sample holds a few counts of this clonotype. J is TRBJ2-7 and V is TRBV6-1; no clear D. The germline V gene encodes CDR1 MNHNS and CDR2 SASEGT. The V end was cut by 3 bases, the J end by 4 bases, with 10 bases between. The CDR3 is made up of 13 amino acids. CDR3 loop: CASSDDNRYEQYF. The DNA for the CDR3 is TGTGCCAGCAGTGACGACAACCGTTACGAGCAGTACTTC.

This rearrangement joins TRBV7-3 to TRBJ1-1; D not resolved. CDR3 length: 13 amino acids. CDR1 is SGHTA, CDR2 FQGTGA, per germline. V lost 8 bases, J lost 0 bases, and 10 bases lay in between. CDR3 protein: CASGTTMNTEAFF. CDR3 bases: TGTGCCAGCGGAACTACGATGAACACTGAAGCTTTCTTT.

The V gene is TRBV2, the J gene TRBJ2-7; perhaps TRBD2 as D (5 bases). V lost 6 bases to trimming and J lost 2 bases, with 14 bases between them. CDR1 is SNHLY and CDR2 is FYNNEI in the germline V gene. The CDR3 totals 14 residues. DNA of the CDR3: TGTGCCAGCAGGGCGACGGAGGCCACCTACGAGCAGTACTTC. Translation: CASRATEATYEQYF.

This clonotype was observed a few times. The V call is TRBV3-1, the J call TRBJ2-7; 11 bases align to TRBD2. The CDR3 is 17 amino acids. CDR1 LGHDT and CDR2 YNNKEL come from the germline V gene (reference sequence). Unmatched junction bases numbered 9, after V lost 2 bases and J lost 3 bases. The DNA for the CDR3 is TGTGCCAGCAGCCAACCCGGTAGCGGGAGGGCTGGCTACGAGCAGTACTTC. The encoded protein is CASSQPGSGRAGYEQYF.

V is TRBV5-1 and J is TRBJ2-2; TRBD1 or TRBD2 may be the D gene (5 bases each). In germline, CDR1 is SGHRS, CDR2 YFSETQ. This CDR3 is built from 14 residues. The ends were cut back, 6 bases at V and 11 bases at J, with 20 bases in the middle. For the CDR3, the DNA is TGCGCCAGCAAGTCGGGGCCAGGATTCGGTGAGCTGTTTTTT. Its translation is CASKSGPGFGELFF.